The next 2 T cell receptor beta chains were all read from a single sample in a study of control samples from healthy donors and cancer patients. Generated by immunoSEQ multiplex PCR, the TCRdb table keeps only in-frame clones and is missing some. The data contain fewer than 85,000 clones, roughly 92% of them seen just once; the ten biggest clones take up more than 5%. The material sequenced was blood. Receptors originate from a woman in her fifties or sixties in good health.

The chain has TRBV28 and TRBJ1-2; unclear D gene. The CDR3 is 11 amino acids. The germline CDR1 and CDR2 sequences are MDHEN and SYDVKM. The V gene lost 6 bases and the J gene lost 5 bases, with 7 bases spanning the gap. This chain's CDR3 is CASRVAYGYTF. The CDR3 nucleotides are TGTGCCAGCAGGGTGGCATATGGCTACACCTTC.

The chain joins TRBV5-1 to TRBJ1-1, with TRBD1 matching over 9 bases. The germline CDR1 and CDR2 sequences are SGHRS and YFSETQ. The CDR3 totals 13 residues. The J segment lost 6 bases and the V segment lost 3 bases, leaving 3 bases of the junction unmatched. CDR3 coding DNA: TGCGCCAGCAGCTCCAGACAGGGGGCTGAAGCTTTCTTT. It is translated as CASSSRQGAEAFF.